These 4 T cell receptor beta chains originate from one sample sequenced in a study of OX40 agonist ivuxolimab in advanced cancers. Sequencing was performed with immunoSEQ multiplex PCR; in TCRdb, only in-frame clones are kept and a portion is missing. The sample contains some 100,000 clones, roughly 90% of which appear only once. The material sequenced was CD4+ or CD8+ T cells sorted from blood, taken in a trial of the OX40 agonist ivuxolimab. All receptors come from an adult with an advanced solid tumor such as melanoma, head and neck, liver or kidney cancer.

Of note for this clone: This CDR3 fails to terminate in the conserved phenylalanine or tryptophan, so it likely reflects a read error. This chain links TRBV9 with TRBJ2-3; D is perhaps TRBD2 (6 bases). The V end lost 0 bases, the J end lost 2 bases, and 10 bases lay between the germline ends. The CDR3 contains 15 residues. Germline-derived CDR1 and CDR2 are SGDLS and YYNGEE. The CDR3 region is CASSVGLGDTDTQYV. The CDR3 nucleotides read TGTGCCAGCAGCGTAGGACTAGGAGACACAGATACGCAGTATGTT.

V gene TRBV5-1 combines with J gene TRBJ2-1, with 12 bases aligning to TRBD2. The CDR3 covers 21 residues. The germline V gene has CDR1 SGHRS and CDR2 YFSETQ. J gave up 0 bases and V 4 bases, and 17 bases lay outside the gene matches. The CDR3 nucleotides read TGCGCCAGCAGCCCCCGACATGGACTAGCGGGACCCCGGAGCTCCTACAATGAGCAGTTCTTC. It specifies CASSPRHGLAGPRSSYNEQFF.

The CDR3 sequence: CASSLGGGDGEKLFF. The CDR3 DNA reads TGTGCCAGCAGCTTGGGTGGAGGGGATGGTGAAAAACTGTTTTTT. The rearrangement links TRBV5-4 to TRBJ1-4, with D possibly being TRBD1 (5 bases). Trimming took 0 bases from V and 7 from J, leaving 13 bases between them. CDR1 SGHNT and CDR2 YYREEE come from the germline V gene (reference sequence). The CDR3 extends over 15 amino acids.

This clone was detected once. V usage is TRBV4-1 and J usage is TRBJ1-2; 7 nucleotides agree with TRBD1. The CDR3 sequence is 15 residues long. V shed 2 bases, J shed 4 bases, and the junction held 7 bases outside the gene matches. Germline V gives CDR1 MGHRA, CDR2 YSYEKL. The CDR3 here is CASSQSEQGVYGYTF. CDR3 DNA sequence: TGCGCCAGCAGCCAATCGGAGCAGGGGGTCTATGGCTACACCTTC.